The source of this T cell receptor beta chain is a study of T cells in Graves' hyperthyroidism and ophthalmopathy. Amplified TCR beta CDR3 regions came from RNA transcripts. The primer set for the first-round RT-PCR of the TCR CDR3 was HTBI. Using its own MiXCR run on the multiplex PCR reads, TCRdb lists one record per CDR3 protein. The data contain approximately 430,000 distinct CDR3 sequences, roughly 14% of them seen just once; the ten biggest clones take up roughly 15%. The study, taken as a whole, reports: Peripheral blood also featured most of the thyroid clonotypes expanded above 0.001.

CDR3 length equals 12 residues. The V gene's germline CDR1 is LGHDT and CDR2 YNNKEL (reference sequence). Trimming pared 1 base from V and 10 bases from J, leaving 5 bases between. The table lists this clonotype with a few counts. The antigen remains undetermined. Source material: blood. The chain uses TRBV3-1 and TRBJ1-6, with no clear D. The clonotype was recovered from a young woman with Graves' hyperthyroidism. The CDR3 sequence: CASSQVPSPLHF. The CDR3 DNA reads TGTGCCAGCAGCCAAGTTCCGTCACCCCTCCACTTT.